The 18 T cell receptor beta chains below come from one sample, sequenced in a study of regulatory T cells in long-lasting Graves disease. Researchers made TCR beta libraries by using iRepertoire HTBI primers and running Arm-PCR on CDR3 regions. TCRdb re-called the multiplex PCR reads with MiXCR, one entry per CDR3 protein. The table lists over 400,000 distinct CDR3 sequences, 12% to 15% of them singletons. Stated time point: newly diagnosed GD, antithyroid drugs for less than 3 months. There was RNA extracted from PBMCs, and the TCR library was made from it. These same records also appear under a second study, on T cells in Graves' hyperthyroidism and ophthalmopathy.

Sequenced here: peripheral blood mononuclear cells (PBMCs), sampled at new diagnosis, from a patient treated with antithyroid drugs. Receptors were obtained from a woman between 50 and 59 years old with Graves disease.

This clonotype was observed many times. The chain employs TRBV6-1 and TRBJ2-7; 7 bases fit TRBD1. Per the germline V gene, CDR1 is MNHNS and CDR2 is SASEGT. This CDR3 contains 14 residues. V lost 6 bases to trimming and J lost 0 bases; unmatched junction nucleotides: 5. DNA for the CDR3: TGTGCCAGCAGAAGACAGGGCTTCTCCTACGAGCAGTACTTC. Its translation: CASRRQGFSYEQYF.

This clonotype was seen more than once but under ten times. This chain links TRBV18 with TRBJ2-1; 11 positions agree with TRBD2. Looked up from germline, CDR1 is KGHSH and CDR2 is LQKENI. V lost 4 bases and J lost 7; bases outside the gene matches: 9. This CDR3 spans 16 amino acids. CDR3 DNA sequence: TGTGCCAGCTCACTTCAGTCACTAGCGGGAGCGAATGAGCAGTTCTTC. As protein: CASSLQSLAGANEQFF.

This clonotype has only a few counts. The genes are TRBV7-2 and TRBJ1-3, with 8 bases aligning to TRBD1. Trimming took 5 bases from V and 5 from J; bases not matched to a gene: 14. The CDR3 spans 17 residues. The V gene's germline CDR1 is SGHTA and CDR2 FQGNSA. The CDR3 DNA reads as TGTGCCAGCAGCCCCCGGACAGGGATTTTGTACAGAAACACCATATATTTT. Translation: CASSPRTGILYRNTIYF.

The table lists this clonotype with many counts. The V and J genes are TRBV6-1 and TRBJ2-7, with 12 bases fitting TRBD1. The trim removed 2 bases at V and 7 bases at J, leaving 9 bases unmatched. Germline-derived CDR1 and CDR2 are MNHNS and SASEGT. The CDR3 has 16 residues. The CDR3 bases are TGTGCCAGCAGTGAAAGGGGGGGACAGGGGGCGCGGGAGCAGTACTTC. Translating it yields CASSERGGQGAREQYF.

Many counts were recorded for this clonotype. The V call is TRBV7-8, the J call TRBJ2-7, with TRBD2 identical over 7 bases. The CDR3 runs to 16 residues. The V gene end was trimmed by 5 bases and the J gene end by 4 bases; junction bases not matched to a gene: 14. Germline values: CDR1 SGHVS, CDR2 FQNEAQ. CDR3 sequence reads: CASSKAGQTPSYEQYF. The CDR3 DNA follows: TGTGCCAGCAGCAAAGCGGGGCAGACCCCCTCTTACGAGCAGTACTTC.

This clonotype was counted ten times or more. The V gene is TRBV6-1, the J gene TRBJ1-2; TRBD1 agrees at 10 bases. With V trimmed by 3 bases and J by 4 bases, 5 bases remained unmatched. The CDR3 length is 15 residues. Germline lookup yields CDR1 MNHNS and CDR2 SASEGT. The CDR3 DNA follows: TGTGCCAGCAGTGACGGGACAGGGGTGTCCTATGGCTACACCTTC. It encodes CASSDGTGVSYGYTF.

In this sample, this clonotype turned up many times. V usage is TRBV18 and J usage is TRBJ2-7; 7 positions agree with TRBD1. V was clipped by 4 bases and J by 1 base; unmatched bases: 4. This CDR3 spans 14 amino acids. Germline CDR1 reads KGHSH; CDR2 reads LQKENI. The CDR3 DNA sequence: TGTGCCAGCTCACTCGGACAGGTGTCCTACGAGCAGTACTTC. Amino acid sequence: CASSLGQVSYEQYF. Full variable domain (missing parts from reference TRBV18 and TRBJ2-7): NAGVMQNPRHLVRRRGQEARLRCSPMKGHSHVYWYRQLPEEGLKFMVYLQKENIIDESGMPKERFSAEFPKEGPSILRIQQVVRGDSAAYFCASSLGQVSYEQYFGPGTRLTVT.

This clonotype was observed a handful of times. The chain combines TRBV24-1 with TRBJ2-5; no definite D call. This CDR3 spans 12 amino acids. The germline gives CDR1 KGHDR, CDR2 SFDVKD. The germline V and J ends were trimmed by 0 bases and 5 bases, with 3 bases remaining between them. The chain's CDR3 is CATSDLGETQYF. The CDR3 DNA reads as TGTGCCACCAGTGATTTGGGGGAGACCCAGTACTTC.

This clonotype was seen at least ten times. The chain employs TRBV9 and TRBJ2-5; TRBD2 matches at 10 bases. The germline gives CDR1 SGDLS, CDR2 YYNGEE. The CDR3 consists of 15 residues. V lost 3 bases, J lost 9 bases, and 11 bases stayed unmatched. The CDR3 nucleotides read TGTGCCAGCAGCGCCCCAGACGGGACTAGCGTCGCCCAGTACTTC. Its protein product is CASSAPDGTSVAQYF. The full variable domain, in which reference TRBV9 and TRBJ2-5 provide the parts outside the CDR3, is DSGVTQTPKHLITATGQRVTLRCSPRSGDLSVYWYQQSLDQGLQFLIQYYNGEERAKGNILERFSAQQFPDLHSELNLSSLELGDSALYFCASSAPDGTSVAQYFGPGTRLLVL.

As DNA, the CDR3 is TGTGCCAGCAGCCGAGACAGGGCCGGGTCTTCTAAACTGTTTTTT. Protein product: CASSRDRAGSSKLFF. V is TRBV7-6 and J is TRBJ1-4, with 7 nucleotides matching TRBD1. The CDR3 runs 15 residues. CDR1 SGHVS and CDR2 FNYEAQ come from the germline V gene. V gave up 5 bases and J gave up 11 bases; unmatched junction bases: 14. Filled out from reference TRBV7-6 and TRBJ1-4, the complete variable domain reads GAGVSQSPRYKVTKRGQDVALRCDPISGHVSLYWYRQALGQGPEFLTYFNYEAQQDKSGLPNDRFSAERPEGSISTLTIQRTEQRDSAMYRCASSRDRAGSSKLFFGSGTQLSVL.

This clonotype was seen many times. The chain uses TRBV9 and TRBJ1-1; unclear D gene. The V and J ends lost 0 bases and 1 base respectively, with 10 bases between them. This CDR3 is 15 amino acids long. Germline V CDR1 and CDR2: SGDLS, YYNGEE. The CDR3, as DNA: TGTGCCAGCAGCGTAGACCAGAGAGGGAACACTGAAGCTTTCTTT. Residues: CASSVDQRGNTEAFF.

This clonotype has a count of ten or more. V gene TRBV20-1 combines with J gene TRBJ2-1; 13 bases line up with TRBD2. The CDR3 extends over 17 amino acids. J lost 3 bases, V lost 5 bases, and 10 bases had no gene match. Germline values: CDR1 DFQATT, CDR2 SNEGSKA (reference sequence). As DNA, the CDR3 is TGCAGTGCTTCCGGGACTAGCGGGACCAAATACTACAATGAGCAGTTCTTC. It encodes CSASGTSGTKYYNEQFF.

This clonotype was found many times. Germline is not matched at one junction end, which may reflect a read error. The chain has TRBV3-1 and TRBJ1-2; 8 positions match TRBD1. Germline V lookup: CDR1 LGHDT, CDR2 YNNKEL (reference sequence). CDR3 size: 15 residues. The CDR3, as DNA: TGCGCCAGCAGCCAAGAAGGACAGGGCGGCTATGGCTACACCTTC. Translated, it gives CASSQEGQGGYGYTF.

In the case of this clonotype: At one boundary the junction diverges from the germline segment, which might be a read error. The CDR3 region is CASSYGQGLNPPLHF. The CDR3 nucleotides are TGTGCCAGCAGTTACGGTCAGGGGCTTAATCCACCCCTCCACTTT. The chain is built from TRBV6-5 and TRBJ1-6, with a tentative D call TRBD1 (6 bases). Germline V gene lookup returns CDR1 MNHEY and CDR2 SVGAGI. The CDR3 spans 15 residues.

This clonotype was detected a few times. This chain uses TRBV20-1 with TRBJ2-3; no clear D gene. Deletions cut 0 bases from V and 4 bases from J, with 5 bases between. This CDR3 spans 12 amino acids. Germline CDR1 reads DFQATT; CDR2 reads SNEGSKA (reference sequence). CDR3 DNA: TGCAGTGCTAGAGATCTGCCAGATACGCAGTATTTT. Residues: CSARDLPDTQYF.

This clonotype was observed many times. One junction end disagrees with the germline gene, perhaps due to a read error. The CDR3 DNA sequence: TGCGCCAGCAGCCCCGGAAGCGGGAGGCCCACAGATACGCAGTATTTT. This sequence encodes CASSPGSGRPTDTQYF. This chain joins TRBV5-5 and TRBJ2-3; the match to TRBD2 covers 9 bases. This CDR3 is built from 16 residues. Germline V gene lookup returns CDR1 SGHKS and CDR2 YYEKEE (reference sequence).

Ten or more counts support this clonotype. The chain links TRBV18 to TRBJ1-1; TRBD1 might be the D (5 bases). Germline CDR1 KGHSH, CDR2 LQKENI. CDR3 length equals 14 residues. V dropped 4 bases and J dropped 7 bases, with 16 bases sitting between them. The CDR3 here is CASSQGPPALEAFF. CDR3 DNA sequence: TGTGCCAGCTCACAGGGACCACCCGCCCTTGAAGCTTTCTTT.

The chain employs TRBV20-1 and TRBJ1-6; 11 bases agree with TRBD1. Per germline, CDR1 DFQATT and CDR2 SNEGSKA (reference sequence). Trimming took 0 bases from V and 7 from J; bases not matched to a gene: 14. The CDR3 runs to 19 residues. CDR3 nucleotides: TGCAGTGCTAGAGAACCCGGGACAGGGGGTTCATATGCGAATTCACCCCTCCACTTT. Amino acid sequence: CSAREPGTGGSYANSPLHF.